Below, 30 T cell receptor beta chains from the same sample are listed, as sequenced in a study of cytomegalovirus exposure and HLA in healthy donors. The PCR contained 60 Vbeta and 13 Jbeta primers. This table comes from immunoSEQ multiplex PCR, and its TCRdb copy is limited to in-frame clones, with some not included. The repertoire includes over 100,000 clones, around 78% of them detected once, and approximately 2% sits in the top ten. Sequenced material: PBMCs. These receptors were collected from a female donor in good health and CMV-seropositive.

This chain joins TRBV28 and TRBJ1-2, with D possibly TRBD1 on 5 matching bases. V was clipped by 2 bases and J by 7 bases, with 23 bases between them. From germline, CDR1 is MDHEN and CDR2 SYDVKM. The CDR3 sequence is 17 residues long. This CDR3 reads CASSLNPGGGTSIGYTF. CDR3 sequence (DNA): TGTGCCAGCAGTTTAAACCCGGGCGGCGGGACCTCTATTGGCTACACCTTC.

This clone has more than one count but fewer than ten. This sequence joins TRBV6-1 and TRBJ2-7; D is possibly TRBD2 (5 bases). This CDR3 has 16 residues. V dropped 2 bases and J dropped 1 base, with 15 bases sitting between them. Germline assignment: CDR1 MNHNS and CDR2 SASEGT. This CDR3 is CASSESLRGVSYEQYF. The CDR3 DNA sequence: TGTGCCAGCAGTGAAAGCCTTCGGGGAGTTTCCTACGAGCAGTACTTC.

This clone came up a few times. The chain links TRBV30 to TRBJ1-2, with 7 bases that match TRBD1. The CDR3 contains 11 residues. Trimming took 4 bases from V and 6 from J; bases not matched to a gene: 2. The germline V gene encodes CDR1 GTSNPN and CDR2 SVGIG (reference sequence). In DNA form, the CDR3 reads TGTGCCTGGACAGGGGGGAATGGCTACACCTTC. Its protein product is CAWTGGNGYTF. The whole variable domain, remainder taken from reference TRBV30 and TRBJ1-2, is SQTIHQWPATLVQPVGSPLSLECTVEGTSNPNLYWYRQAAGRGLQLLFYSVGIGQISSEVPQNLSASRPQDRQFILSSKKLLLSDSGFYLCAWTGGNGYTFGSGTRLTVV.

The CDR3 bases are TGTGCCAGCAGCGTCGACATTAATGAAAAACTGTTTTTT. This translates into CASSVDINEKLFF. The V and J genes are TRBV9 and TRBJ1-4; D remains unclear. V lost 2 bases and J lost 4, with 6 bases in between. In germline, CDR1 is SGDLS, CDR2 YYNGEE. This CDR3 is built from 13 residues.

CDR3 in DNA: TGCAGCGCGGGCCGAGGGCCTGAAGCTTTCTTT. It is translated as CSAGRGPEAFF. J is TRBJ1-1 and V is TRBV29-1; D is uncertain. CDR1 SQVTM and CDR2 ANQGSEA come from the germline V gene. This CDR3 is 11 amino acids long. The germline V and J ends were trimmed by 7 bases and 6 bases, with 12 bases remaining between them. The whole variable domain, remainder taken from reference TRBV29-1 and TRBJ1-1, is SAVISQKPSRDICQRGTSLTIQCQVDSQVTMMFWYRQQPGQSLTLIATANQGSEATYESGFVIDKFPISRPNLTFSTLTVSNMSPEDSSIYLCSAGRGPEAFFGQGTRLTVV.

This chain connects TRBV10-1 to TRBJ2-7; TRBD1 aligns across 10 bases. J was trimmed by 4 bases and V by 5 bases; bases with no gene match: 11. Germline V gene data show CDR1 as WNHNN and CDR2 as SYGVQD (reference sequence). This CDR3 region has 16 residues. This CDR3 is CASSYERDRGLYEQYF. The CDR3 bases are TGCGCCAGCAGTTATGAACGGGACAGGGGTTTGTACGAGCAGTACTTC.

CDR3 in DNA: TGCGCCAGCAGTGATTGGGTAGAGGGTACTAATGAAAAACTGTTTTTT. Translation gives CASSDWVEGTNEKLFF. The chain combines TRBV10-2 with TRBJ1-4; D is uncertain. CDR1 and CDR2 (germline): WSHSY, SAAADI. V lost 3 bases and J 2 bases, leaving 13 bases between the germline ends. This CDR3 region has 16 residues.

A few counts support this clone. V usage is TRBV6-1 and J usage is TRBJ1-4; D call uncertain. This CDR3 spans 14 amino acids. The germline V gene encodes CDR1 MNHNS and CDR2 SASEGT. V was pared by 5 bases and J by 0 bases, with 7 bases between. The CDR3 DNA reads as TGTGCCAGCAGTTTGGCCGCAACTAATGAAAAACTGTTTTTT. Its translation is CASSLAATNEKLFF.

The CDR3 reads CASSLVFPGGNTEAFF. The CDR3 region has the DNA TGTGCCAGCAGCTTGGTGTTTCCCGGGGGAAACACTGAAGCTTTCTTT. The V gene is TRBV5-5, the J gene TRBJ1-1, with D perhaps TRBD1 (5 bases). This CDR3 contains 16 residues. V lost 0 bases, J lost 2 bases, and 14 bases lay in between. Germline assignment: CDR1 SGHKS and CDR2 YYEKEE (reference sequence).

CDR3 DNA: TGTGCCAGCAGTTACGGGACAGGGGACTACGCGGTTGGCTACACCTTC. Its translation: CASSYGTGDYAVGYTF. The gene calls are TRBV6-5 and TRBJ1-2; 10 bases match TRBD1. The trim removed 2 bases at V and 7 bases at J, leaving 10 bases unmatched. Germline assignment: CDR1 MNHEY and CDR2 SVGAGI. The CDR3 extends over 16 amino acids.

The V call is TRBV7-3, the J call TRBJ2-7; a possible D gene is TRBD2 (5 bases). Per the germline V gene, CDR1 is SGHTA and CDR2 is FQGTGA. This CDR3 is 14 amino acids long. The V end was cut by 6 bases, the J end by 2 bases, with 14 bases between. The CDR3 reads CASRRRRGAYEQYF. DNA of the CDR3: TGTGCCAGCAGACGACGCCGGGGTGCCTACGAGCAGTACTTC.

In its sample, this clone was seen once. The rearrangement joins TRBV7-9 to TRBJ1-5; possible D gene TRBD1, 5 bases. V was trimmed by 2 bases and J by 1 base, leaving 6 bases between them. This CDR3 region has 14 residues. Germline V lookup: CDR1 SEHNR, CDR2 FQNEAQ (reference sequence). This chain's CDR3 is CASSLRGSNQPQHF. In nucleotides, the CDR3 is TGTGCCAGCAGCTTAAGGGGAAGCAATCAGCCCCAGCATTTT.

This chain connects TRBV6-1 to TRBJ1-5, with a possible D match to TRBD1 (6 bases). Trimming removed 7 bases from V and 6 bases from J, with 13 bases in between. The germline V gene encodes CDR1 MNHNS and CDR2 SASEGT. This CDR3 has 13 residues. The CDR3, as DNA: TGTGCCAGCACCGGGACAAATACTCAGCCCCAGCATTTT. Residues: CASTGTNTQPQHF.

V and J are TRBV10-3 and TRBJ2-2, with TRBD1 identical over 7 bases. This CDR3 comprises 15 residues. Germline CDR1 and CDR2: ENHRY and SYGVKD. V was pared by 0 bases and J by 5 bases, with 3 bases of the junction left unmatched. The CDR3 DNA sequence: TGTGCCATCAGTGAGTCCGGGACAGTTACCGGGGAGCTGTTTTTT. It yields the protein CAISESGTVTGELFF.

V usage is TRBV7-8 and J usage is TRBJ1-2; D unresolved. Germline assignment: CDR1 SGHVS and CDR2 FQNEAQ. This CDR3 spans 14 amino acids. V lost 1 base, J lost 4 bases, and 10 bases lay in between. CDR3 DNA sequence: TGTGCCAGCAGCTTAGTTGGCACAGCCTATGGCTACACCTTC. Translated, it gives CASSLVGTAYGYTF.

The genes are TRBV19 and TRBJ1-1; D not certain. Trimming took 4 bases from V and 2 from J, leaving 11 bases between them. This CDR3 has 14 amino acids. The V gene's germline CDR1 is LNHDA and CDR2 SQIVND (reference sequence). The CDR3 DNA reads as TGTGCCAGTAGTAAGCTCGAACCTAACACTGAAGCTTTCTTT. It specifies CASSKLEPNTEAFF.

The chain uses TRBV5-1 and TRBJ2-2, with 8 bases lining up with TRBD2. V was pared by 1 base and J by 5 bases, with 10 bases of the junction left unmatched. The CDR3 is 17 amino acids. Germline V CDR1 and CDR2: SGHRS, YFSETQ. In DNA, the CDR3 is TGCGCCAGCAGCTTGAAGTACCCAGCGGGAGTTACCGGGGAGCTGTTTTTT. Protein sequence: CASSLKYPAGVTGELFF.

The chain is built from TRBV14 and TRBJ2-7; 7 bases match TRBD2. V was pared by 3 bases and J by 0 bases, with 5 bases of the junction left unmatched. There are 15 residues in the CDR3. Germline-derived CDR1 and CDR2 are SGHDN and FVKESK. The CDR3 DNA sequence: TGTGCCAGCAGCCAGGGAGGGAGGCACTCCTACGAGCAGTACTTC. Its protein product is CASSQGGRHSYEQYF.

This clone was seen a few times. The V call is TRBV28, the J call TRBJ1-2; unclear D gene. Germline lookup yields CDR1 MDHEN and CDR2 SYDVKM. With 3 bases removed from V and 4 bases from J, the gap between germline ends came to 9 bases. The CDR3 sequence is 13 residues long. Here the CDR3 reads CASSLTGIYGYTF. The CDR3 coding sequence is TGTGCCAGCAGTTTGACTGGAATCTATGGCTACACCTTC.

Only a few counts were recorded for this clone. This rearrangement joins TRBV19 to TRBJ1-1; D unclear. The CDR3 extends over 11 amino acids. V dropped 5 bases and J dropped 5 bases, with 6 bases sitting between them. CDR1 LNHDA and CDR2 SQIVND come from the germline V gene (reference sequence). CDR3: CASSQWTEAFF. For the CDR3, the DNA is TGTGCCAGTAGTCAGTGGACTGAAGCTTTCTTT.

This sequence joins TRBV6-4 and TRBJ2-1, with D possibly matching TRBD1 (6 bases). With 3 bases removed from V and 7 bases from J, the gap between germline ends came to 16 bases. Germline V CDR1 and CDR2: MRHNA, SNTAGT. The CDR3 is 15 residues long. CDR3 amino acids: CASSELRGPKNEQFF. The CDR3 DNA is TGTGCCAGCAGTGAACTCAGGGGCCCTAAGAATGAGCAGTTCTTC.

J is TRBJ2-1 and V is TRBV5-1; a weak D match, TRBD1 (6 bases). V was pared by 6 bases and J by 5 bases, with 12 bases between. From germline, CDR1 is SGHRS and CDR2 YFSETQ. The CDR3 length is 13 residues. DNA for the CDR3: TGCGCCAGCATCGGACAGAATAACAATGAGCAGTTCTTC. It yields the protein CASIGQNNNEQFF. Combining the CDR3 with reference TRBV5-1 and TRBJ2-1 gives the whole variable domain KAGVTQTPRYLIKTRGQQVTLSCSPISGHRSVSWYQQTPGQGLQFLFEYFSETQRNKGNFPGRFSGRQFSNSRSEMNVSTLELGDSALYLCASIGQNNNEQFFGPGTRLTVL.

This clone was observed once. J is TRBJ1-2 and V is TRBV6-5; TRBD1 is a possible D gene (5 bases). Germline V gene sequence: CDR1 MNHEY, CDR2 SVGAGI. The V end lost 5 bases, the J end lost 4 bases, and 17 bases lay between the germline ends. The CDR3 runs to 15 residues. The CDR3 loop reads CASSGPGTEGYGYTF. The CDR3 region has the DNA TGTGCCAGCAGTGGCCCCGGGACTGAGGGCTATGGCTACACCTTC.

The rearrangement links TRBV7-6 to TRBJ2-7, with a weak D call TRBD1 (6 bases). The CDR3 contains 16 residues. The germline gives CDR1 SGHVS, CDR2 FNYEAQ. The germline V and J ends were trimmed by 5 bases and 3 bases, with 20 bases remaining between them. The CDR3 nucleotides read TGTGCCAGCAGCCCCGACGGCCTTCAGGGGAACTACGAGCAGTACTTC. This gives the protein CASSPDGLQGNYEQYF.

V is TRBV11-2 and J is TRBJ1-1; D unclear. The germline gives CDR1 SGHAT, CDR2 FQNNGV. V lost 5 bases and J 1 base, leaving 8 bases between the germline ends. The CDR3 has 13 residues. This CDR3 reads CASSLQRNTEAFF. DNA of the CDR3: TGTGCCAGCAGCCTACAGAGGAACACTGAAGCTTTCTTT.

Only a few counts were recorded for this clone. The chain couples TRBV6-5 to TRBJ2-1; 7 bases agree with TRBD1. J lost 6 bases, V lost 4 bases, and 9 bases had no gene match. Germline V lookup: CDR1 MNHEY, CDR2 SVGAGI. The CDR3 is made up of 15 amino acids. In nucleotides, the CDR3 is TGTGCCAGCAGTTCGCCTCGACAGGGTATCAATGAGCAGTTCTTC. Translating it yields CASSSPRQGINEQFF.

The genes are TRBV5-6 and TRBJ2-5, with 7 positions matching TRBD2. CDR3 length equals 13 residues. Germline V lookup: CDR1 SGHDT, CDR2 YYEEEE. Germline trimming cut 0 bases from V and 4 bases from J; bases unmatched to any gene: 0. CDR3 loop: CASSLGGGETQYF. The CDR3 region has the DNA TGTGCCAGCAGCTTGGGCGGGGGAGAGACCCAGTACTTC.

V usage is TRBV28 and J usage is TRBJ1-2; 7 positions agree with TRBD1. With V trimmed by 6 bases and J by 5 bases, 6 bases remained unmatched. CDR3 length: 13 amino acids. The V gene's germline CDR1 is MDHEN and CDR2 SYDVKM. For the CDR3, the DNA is TGTGCCAGCAGCTCCGGGACAGTGTATGGCTACACCTTC. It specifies CASSSGTVYGYTF.

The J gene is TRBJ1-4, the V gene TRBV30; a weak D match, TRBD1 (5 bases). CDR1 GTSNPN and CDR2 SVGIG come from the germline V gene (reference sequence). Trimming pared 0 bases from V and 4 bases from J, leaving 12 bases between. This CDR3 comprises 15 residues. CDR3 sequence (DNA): TGTGCCTGGAGTGTCCTGGGGCAGCTTAATGAAAAACTGTTTTTT. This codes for CAWSVLGQLNEKLFF.

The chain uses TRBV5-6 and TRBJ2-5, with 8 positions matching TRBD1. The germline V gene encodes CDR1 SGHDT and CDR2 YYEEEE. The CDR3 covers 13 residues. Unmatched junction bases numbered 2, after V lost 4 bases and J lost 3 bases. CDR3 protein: CASSLDREETQYF. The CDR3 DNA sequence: TGTGCCAGCAGCCTGGACAGGGAAGAGACCCAGTACTTC.